These T cell receptor beta chains were read from a single sample in a study of T cell repertoires in cytomegalovirus infection. TCRdb reanalysed the reads using MiXCR and keeps one entry per CDR3 protein. The data show more than 300,000 distinct CDR3 sequences, about a third seen once. Their antigens remain unidentified. The sequenced sample was cultured PBMCs, obtained from culture after CMV antigen stimulation. Every receptor here comes from a human donor in good health (CMV status not recorded). Some clones in this sample may be carry-over from other donors' samples. CDR3s include the opening cysteine and the closing phenylalanine or tryptophan. The order of the fields is CDR3 length, J gene, clone size, V gene, CDR3 protein. Some rows mark clone size as missing; the rest say once, few, many or name a class of expanded clone.

14	TRBJ2-1	few	TRBV6-2/TRBV6-3	CASSSTFPDNEQFF
15	TRBJ2-7	few	TRBV28	CATTLIDRSSYEQYF
15	TRBJ1-4	few	TRBV28	CASSLYKERVEKLFF
12	TRBJ1-1	few	TRBV24-1	CATRGVATEAFF
19	TRBJ2-2	.	TRBV7-6	CASSTPGSLAGLNTGELFF
17	TRBJ2-3	.	TRBV24-1	CATSEYPGLGPTDTQYF
13	TRBJ1-2	once	TRBV4-3	CASSQDIWDGYTF
14	TRBJ2-7	few	TRBV19	CASSISLSVYEQYF
17	TRBJ2-3	few	TRBV27	CASSPLRLAGSTDTQYF
14	TRBJ2-7	.	TRBV6-2/TRBV6-3	CASSSGTGSDEQYF
14	TRBJ1-1	few	TRBV4-2	CASSQDYSGTEAFF
11	TRBJ2-1	once	TRBV27	CASSSGWRQFF
15	TRBJ2-2	.	TRBV28	CASRKYTANTGELFF
14	TRBJ2-3	once	TRBV4-3	CASSQDLSTDTQYF
14	TRBJ2-1	few	TRBV20-1	CSAKGYVIYNEQFF
15	TRBJ2-1	.	TRBV19	CASSIGQGPYNEQFF
16	TRBJ2-2	.	TRBV12-3/TRBV12-4	CASGEPGGLNTGELFF
17	TRBJ2-7	many	TRBV7-2	CASSYLTLPSSSYEQYF
15	TRBJ2-6	.	TRBV6-1	CASSMTAGGANVLTF
18	TRBJ2-2	many	TRBV7-8	CASSSIRGRATNTGELFF
15	TRBJ2-2	.	TRBV12-3/TRBV12-4	CASSLASGIPGELFF
13	TRBJ2-3	.	TRBV29-1	CSVDPSNTDTQYF
11	TRBJ2-1	once	TRBV6-5	CASIRGNEQFF
15	TRBJ2-5	few	TRBV7-9	CASSLTASVKETQYF
15	TRBJ1-4	.	TRBV7-9	CASSSTVGTNEKLFF
14	TRBJ1-6	few	TRBV4-3	CASSPGQANSPLHF
15	TRBJ2-2	.	TRBV11-3	CASSLGQRDTGELFF
15	TRBJ1-5	few	TRBV27	CASNPHRGSNQPQHF
15	TRBJ2-1	.	TRBV12-3/TRBV12-4	CASSLRTSGMDEQFF
16	TRBJ2-2	.	TRBV14	CASSQDAGSSPGELFF
14	TRBJ1-2	.	TRBV6-1	CASSPTETNYGYTF
15	TRBJ1-2	.	TRBV24-1	CATSDPTGGSNGYTF
16	TRBJ1-1	many	TRBV7-2	CASSLLQGRGNTEAFF
16	TRBJ2-1	many	TRBV11-2	CASSPGLAGSYNEQFF
15	TRBJ2-1	.	TRBV7-2	CASSLVTGGIGEQFF
15	TRBJ2-7	.	TRBV4-1	CASSRAGTGSYEQYF
15	TRBJ1-2	.	TRBV4-1	CASSQGGQGVSGYTF
14	TRBJ1-1	.	TRBV19	CASMDRGSVEKAFF
14	TRBJ1-2	.	TRBV29-1	CSVFSTESTYGYTF
16	TRBJ2-1	.	TRBV7-9	CASSAGQWVSYNEQFF
16	TRBJ1-4	.	TRBV4-3	CASSLSMSGTNEKLFF
12	TRBJ1-1	.	TRBV6-8	CASKRGNTEAFF
14	TRBJ2-3	.	TRBV6-8	CASRFILGGDTQYF
16	TRBJ2-7	.	TRBV6-1	CASRAPRTGSSYEQYF
14	TRBJ1-2	.	TRBV24-1	CATSGIRTGGGYTF
17	TRBJ2-7	few	TRBV7-9	CASSSTASRSYSYEQYF
14	TRBJ2-1	.	TRBV7-9	CASSLVGTSDEQFF
12	TRBJ1-2	.	TRBV5-6	CASSLRSSGYTF
14	TRBJ1-5	.	TRBV5-4	CASSRDGLNQPQHF
18	TRBJ2-3	few	TRBV11-2	CASSFLGGLAGGGDTQYF
14	TRBJ2-7	few	TRBV12-3/TRBV12-4	CASTPGGSGYEQYF
14	TRBJ1-1	.	TRBV12-3/TRBV12-4	CASSLAIPGSEAFF
17	TRBJ1-5	many	TRBV24-1	CATSASGTGGHSQPQHF
17	TRBJ2-1	few	TRBV5-5	CASSLRGARQPYNEQFF